This is a list of T cell receptor beta chains from one sample in a study of T cell responses to AZD1222 COVID-19 vaccine. Clones were sequenced by immunoSEQ multiplex PCR, and TCRdb holds only the in-frame ones, with some missing. Of over 200,000 clones listed, approximately 94% are singletons. The sequences come from peripheral blood, collected 28 days after the second dose of the MenACWY control vaccine. Receptors were obtained from an adult who received the MenACWY meningococcal vaccine as a control. Each CDR3 is given with its conserved first and last residue. Fields, in order: clone size, D gene, V gene, CDR3 length, J gene, CDR3 protein, CDR3 DNA. A D gene is named only where the DNA matches it firmly. Size is omitted from some rows. Given values are once, few, many or a class for expanded clones.

clone_size: .
d_call: TRBD1
v_call: TRBV4-2
cdr3_length: 17
j_call: TRBJ2-2
cdr3_aa: CASSQVGTVANTGELFF
cdr3_nt: TGTGCCAGCAGCCAAGTAGGGACAGTAGCGAACACCGGGGAGCTGTTTTTT

clone_size: .
d_call: .
v_call: TRBV28
cdr3_length: 14
j_call: TRBJ1-2
cdr3_aa: CASSPRTPGHGYTF
cdr3_nt: TGTGCCAGCAGTCCTCGGACCCCCGGACATGGCTACACCTTC

clone_size: .
d_call: TRBD1
v_call: TRBV9
cdr3_length: 16
j_call: TRBJ2-7
cdr3_aa: CASSASPGQGAWEQYF
cdr3_nt: TGTGCCAGCAGCGCATCGCCGGGACAGGGGGCGTGGGAGCAGTACTTC

clone_size: .
d_call: .
v_call: TRBV3-1/TRBV3-2
cdr3_length: 14
j_call: TRBJ2-1
cdr3_aa: CASSQDSRRGEQFF
cdr3_nt: TGTGCCAGCAGCCAAGATTCTCGCCGTGGTGAGCAGTTCTTC

clone_size: .
d_call: .
v_call: TRBV19
cdr3_length: 16
j_call: TRBJ1-1
cdr3_aa: CARRALEGAMNTEAFF
cdr3_nt: TGTGCCAGGCGAGCCTTGGAAGGGGCGATGAACACTGAAGCTTTCTTT

clone_size: .
d_call: TRBD2
v_call: TRBV23-1
cdr3_length: 18
j_call: TRBJ2-3
cdr3_aa: CASSQWVGTSGRTDTQYF
cdr3_nt: TGCGCCAGCAGTCAATGGGTTGGGACTAGCGGGAGAACAGATACGCAGTATTTT

clone_size: .
d_call: .
v_call: TRBV30
cdr3_length: 13
j_call: TRBJ1-2
cdr3_aa: CAWTVRENYGYTF
cdr3_nt: TGTGCCTGGACGGTCAGGGAAAACTATGGCTACACCTTC

clone_size: .
d_call: .
v_call: TRBV28
cdr3_length: 20
j_call: TRBJ1-4
cdr3_aa: CASSSQPGVLRPATNEKLFF
cdr3_nt: TGTGCCAGCAGTTCACAGCCCGGGGTCCTGAGGCCAGCAACTAATGAAAAACTGTTTTTT

clone_size: .
d_call: TRBD2
v_call: TRBV5-1
cdr3_length: 16
j_call: TRBJ2-3
cdr3_aa: CASSPLAGGTTDTQYF
cdr3_nt: TGCGCCAGCAGCCCTCTAGCGGGGGGCACCACAGATACGCAGTATTTT

clone_size: .
d_call: TRBD2
v_call: TRBV28
cdr3_length: 15
j_call: TRBJ2-3
cdr3_aa: CASSPREGHTDTQYF
cdr3_nt: TGTGCCAGCAGTCCACGGGAGGGCCACACAGATACGCAGTATTTT

clone_size: .
d_call: .
v_call: TRBV30
cdr3_length: 13
j_call: TRBJ2-3
cdr3_aa: CAWSGGVPDTQYF
cdr3_nt: TGTGCCTGGAGTGGGGGGGTCCCAGATACGCAGTATTTT

clone_size: .
d_call: .
v_call: TRBV7-2
cdr3_length: 15
j_call: TRBJ2-5
cdr3_aa: CASSLVGHRGETQYF
cdr3_nt: TGTGCCAGCAGCTTAGTCGGACACCGGGGGGAGACCCAGTACTTC

clone_size: .
d_call: .
v_call: TRBV5-4
cdr3_length: 14
j_call: TRBJ1-2
cdr3_aa: CASSLVPGDYGYTF
cdr3_nt: TGTGCCAGCAGCTTGGTTCCAGGGGACTATGGCTACACCTTC

clone_size: .
d_call: .
v_call: TRBV7-2
cdr3_length: 16
j_call: TRBJ2-4
cdr3_aa: CASSALVAGLKNIQYF
cdr3_nt: TGTGCCAGCAGCGCCCTAGTCGCGGGACTCAAAAACATTCAGTACTTC

clone_size: .
d_call: .
v_call: TRBV6-2/TRBV6-3
cdr3_length: 12
j_call: TRBJ2-7
cdr3_aa: CASSYGSGEQYF
cdr3_nt: TGTGCCAGCAGTTACGGGAGCGGCGAGCAGTACTTC

clone_size: .
d_call: .
v_call: TRBV4-3
cdr3_length: 15
j_call: TRBJ2-7
cdr3_aa: CASSQKDRASYEQYF
cdr3_nt: TGCGCCAGCAGCCAAAAAGACCGGGCTTCATACGAGCAGTACTTC

clone_size: .
d_call: TRBD1
v_call: TRBV28
cdr3_length: 15
j_call: TRBJ2-7
cdr3_aa: CASSFPGQVPYEQYF
cdr3_nt: TGTGCCAGCAGTTTTCCCGGACAGGTCCCCTACGAGCAGTACTTC

clone_size: .
d_call: .
v_call: TRBV28
cdr3_length: 11
j_call: TRBJ2-3
cdr3_aa: CASSFAGAQYF
cdr3_nt: TGTGCCAGCAGTTTTGCAGGAGCGCAGTATTTT

clone_size: .
d_call: .
v_call: TRBV28
cdr3_length: 15
j_call: TRBJ1-5
cdr3_aa: CASSKAGYSNQPQHF
cdr3_nt: TGTGCCAGCAGCAAGGCAGGGTATAGCAATCAGCCCCAGCATTTT

clone_size: .
d_call: .
v_call: TRBV29-1
cdr3_length: 16
j_call: TRBJ1-1
cdr3_aa: CSVETPLGRTNTEAFF
cdr3_nt: TGCAGCGTCGAAACCCCCTTAGGCAGGACGAACACTGAAGCTTTCTTT

clone_size: .
d_call: .
v_call: TRBV10-3
cdr3_length: 15
j_call: TRBJ1-1
cdr3_aa: CAINQGSHTNTEAFF
cdr3_nt: TGTGCCATCAATCAAGGCAGCCACACAAACACTGAAGCTTTCTTT

clone_size: .
d_call: TRBD2
v_call: TRBV6-5
cdr3_length: 14
j_call: TRBJ2-5
cdr3_aa: CASRERGLEETQYF
cdr3_nt: TGTGCCAGCAGGGAGCGGGGGTTGGAAGAGACCCAGTACTTC

clone_size: .
d_call: .
v_call: TRBV29-1
cdr3_length: 13
j_call: TRBJ1-2
cdr3_aa: CSVAVDRSYGYTF
cdr3_nt: TGCAGCGTTGCAGTCGACAGAAGCTATGGCTACACCTTC

clone_size: .
d_call: .
v_call: TRBV19
cdr3_length: 12
j_call: TRBJ1-5
cdr3_aa: CASSIRDQPQHF
cdr3_nt: TGTGCCAGTAGTATTCGGGATCAGCCCCAGCATTTT

clone_size: .
d_call: .
v_call: TRBV6-2/TRBV6-3
cdr3_length: 12
j_call: TRBJ1-1
cdr3_aa: CASSYRYTEAFF
cdr3_nt: TGTGCCAGCAGTTACAGGTACACTGAAGCTTTCTTT

clone_size: once
d_call: TRBD1
v_call: TRBV7-2
cdr3_length: 15
j_call: TRBJ2-2
cdr3_aa: CASSLLPGGSGELFF
cdr3_nt: TGTGCCAGCAGCTTACTTCCAGGGGGCAGCGGGGAGCTGTTTTTT

clone_size: .
d_call: .
v_call: TRBV5-4
cdr3_length: 15
j_call: TRBJ2-3
cdr3_aa: CASSLWQGTSDTQYF
cdr3_nt: TGTGCCAGCAGCTTGTGGCAGGGTACTTCAGATACGCAGTATTTT

clone_size: .
d_call: .
v_call: TRBV5-1
cdr3_length: 14
j_call: TRBJ2-7
cdr3_aa: CASSLGTYTYEQYF
cdr3_nt: TGCGCCAGCAGCCTAGGGACCTATACCTACGAGCAGTACTTC

clone_size: once
d_call: TRBD1
v_call: TRBV7-8
cdr3_length: 17
j_call: TRBJ1-6
cdr3_aa: CASSSGPGGAQNSPLHF
cdr3_nt: TGTGCCAGCAGCTCAGGACCAGGGGGAGCACAGAATTCACCCCTCCACTTT

clone_size: .
d_call: TRBD2
v_call: TRBV28
cdr3_length: 14
j_call: TRBJ2-5
cdr3_aa: CASTSGGFQETQYF
cdr3_nt: TGTGCCAGCACTAGCGGGGGATTCCAAGAGACCCAGTACTTC